This entry features one TCR beta chain sequence. No antigen is known for it. The PCR used 60 Vbeta and 13 Jbeta primers. Sequencing was performed with immunoSEQ multiplex PCR; in TCRdb, only in-frame clones are kept and a portion is missing. The repertoire consists of 150,000 to 200,000 clones, with under 85% occurring once and the leading ten covering roughly 4.5%. The sample comes from a study of cytomegalovirus exposure and HLA in healthy donors. Study-level results: An analysis that was carried out later associated approximately 15,000 TCR beta sequences with HLA alleles at 0.05 false discovery rate. An analysis done earlier found most TCR beta V segments productive about 87% or about 30% of the time. Cytomegalovirus association was listed for 150 to 200 TCR beta chains. A later analysis reported that several of the most significant clusters appeared to be linked to common viral pathogens, among them Epstein-Barr virus.

The germline V gene has CDR1 MDHEN and CDR2 SYDVKM. The V gene lost 5 bases and the J gene lost 4 bases, with 9 bases spanning the gap. CDR3 length equals 12 residues. The chain recombines TRBV28 with TRBJ2-7; the D is unclear. Sequencing was performed on PBMCs. The receptor's source is a man aged 50-60 years in good health and CMV-seropositive. This chain's CDR3 is CASSPGVYEQYF. CDR3 nucleotides: TGTGCCAGCAGTCCCGGAGTATACGAGCAGTACTTC.